Listed here are 22 T cell receptor beta chains from one sample, sequenced in a study of regulatory T cells in long-lasting Graves disease. Arm-PCR of CDR3 regions and iRepertoire HTBI primers were the basis on which TCR beta libraries were built. TCRdb independently ran MiXCR on the multiplex PCR reads; one entry per CDR3 protein. Here the sample spans around 400,000 distinct CDR3 sequences, roughly 23% being singletons. Documented time point: persistent/refractory GD, antithyroid drugs over 5 years with positive TRAb. Researchers made the TCR library from RNA that was extracted from PBMCs. The source material was peripheral blood mononuclear cells (PBMCs), sampled when the disease was refractory, from a patient treated with antithyroid drugs. These receptors were taken from a woman aged 35 to 49 with Graves disease.

This clonotype was counted ten times or more. The chain links TRBV2 to TRBJ2-2; D possibly corresponds to TRBD2 (6 bases). In germline, CDR1 is SNHLY, CDR2 FYNNEI. The CDR3 runs to 15 residues. The germline V and J ends were trimmed by 7 bases and 2 bases, with 14 bases remaining between them. For the CDR3, the DNA is TGTGCCAGCAACGGAAATAGCGGCAACACCGGGGAGCTGTTTTTT. Residues: CASNGNSGNTGELFF.

This clonotype was recorded many times. This chain links TRBV5-1 with TRBJ1-2; no reliable D call. Trimming took 6 bases from V and 2 from J, leaving 14 bases between them. This CDR3 comprises 14 residues. In germline, CDR1 is SGHRS, CDR2 YFSETQ. CDR3 protein: CASKGEGPNYGYTF. CDR3 nucleotides: TGCGCCAGCAAGGGAGAAGGACCGAACTATGGCTACACCTTC. The full variable domain, rest sourced from reference TRBV5-1 and TRBJ1-2, is KAGVTQTPRYLIKTRGQQVTLSCSPISGHRSVSWYQQTPGQGLQFLFEYFSETQRNKGNFPGRFSGRQFSNSRSEMNVSTLELGDSALYLCASKGEGPNYGYTFGSGTRLTVV.

The J gene is TRBJ1-4, the V gene TRBV2; 9 positions agree with TRBD1. V was pared by 7 bases and J by 12 bases, with 9 bases of the junction left unmatched. The CDR3 is 13 residues long. Germline loops: CDR1 SNHLY, CDR2 FYNNEI. The CDR3 DNA sequence: TGTGCCAGCAATAGGAGGACAGGGGAGGAACTGTTTTTT. This encodes CASNRRTGEELFF.

The V call is TRBV6-5, the J call TRBJ2-7; D assignment may be TRBD1 or TRBD2 (6 bases each). CDR3 size: 15 residues. CDR1 is MNHEY, CDR2 SVGAGI, per germline. The V end lost 1 base, the J end lost 6 bases, and 16 bases lay between the germline ends. The CDR3 loop is CASSYLGGASPEQYF. The CDR3 nucleotides are TGTGCCAGCAGTTACTTGGGGGGCGCGTCGCCCGAGCAGTACTTC.

This clonotype has a count of ten or more. The J gene is TRBJ2-7, the V gene TRBV28, with a weak D call TRBD1 (6 bases). Germline CDR1 reads MDHEN; CDR2 reads SYDVKM. Trimming removed 4 bases at V and 2 bases at J, with 18 bases between. The CDR3 runs 16 residues. In nucleotides, the CDR3 is TGTGCCAGCAGTTCCGTCCCGCAGGGGATTACCTACGAGCAGTACTTC. This sequence encodes CASSSVPQGITYEQYF. Full variable domain (missing parts from reference TRBV28 and TRBJ2-7): DVKVTQSSRYLVKRTGEKVFLECVQDMDHENMFWYRQDPGLGLRLIYFSYDVKMKEKGDIPEGYSVSREKKERFSLILESASTNQTSMYLCASSSVPQGITYEQYFGPGTRLTVT.

This clonotype came up a few times. V and J are TRBV24-1 and TRBJ2-2, with D unresolved. Trimming left V 8 bases short and J 5 bases short, with 8 bases between. This CDR3 has 12 residues. Germline V gene sequence: CDR1 KGHDR, CDR2 SFDVKD. The CDR3 sequence is CATKSGTGELFF. Written as DNA, the CDR3 is TGTGCCACCAAAAGTGGGACCGGGGAGCTGTTTTTT.

The chain employs TRBV3-1 and TRBJ1-1; 7 positions agree with TRBD1. Germline-derived CDR1 and CDR2 are LGHDT and YNNKEL (reference sequence). V dropped 5 bases and J dropped 1; count of bases not matched to a gene: 4. The CDR3 spans 14 residues. CDR3 nucleotide sequence: TGTGCCAGCAGCGGCAGGGGGGAGAACACTGAAGCTTTCTTT. Protein product: CASSGRGENTEAFF.

With respect to this clonotype: A much larger clone is a single base away; this may be a read error. The gene calls are TRBV11-2 and TRBJ2-7; no clear D. Trimming removed 2 bases from V and 6 bases from J, with 8 bases in between. The germline gives CDR1 SGHAT, CDR2 FQNNGV. The CDR3 totals 12 residues. The CDR3 DNA reads as TGTGCCAGCAGCTTAAGGATTCTCGAGCAGTACTTC. Translating it yields CASSLRILEQYF. The entire variable domain, with the rest obtained from reference TRBV11-2 and TRBJ2-7, is as follows: EAGVAQSPRYKIIEKRQSVAFWCNPISGHATLYWYQQILGQGPKLLIQFQNNGVVDDSQLPKDRFSAERLKGVDSTLKIQPAKLEDSAVYLCASSLRILEQYFGPGTRLTVT.

The genes are TRBV28 and TRBJ2-1; weak D call: TRBD1 (7 bases). This CDR3 region has 15 residues. Germline V gives CDR1 MDHEN, CDR2 SYDVKM. Trimming removed 6 bases at V and 3 bases at J, with 15 bases between. Written as DNA, the CDR3 is TGTGCCAGCAGGCGGAGGGACAGTCGCTACAATGAGCAGTTCTTC. Translation gives CASRRRDSRYNEQFF.

This clonotype was seen ten or more times. The CDR3 region has the DNA TGTGCCAGCAGTTCTTTGCGGAGGGAGCTGTTTTTT. This encodes CASSSLRRELFF. This chain joins TRBV6-5 and TRBJ2-2; D gene uncertain. The CDR3 is made up of 12 amino acids. The V and J ends lost 4 bases and 9 bases respectively, with 9 bases between them. Germline V gene data show CDR1 as MNHEY and CDR2 as SVGAGI.

This clonotype was detected ten times or more. This chain connects TRBV2 to TRBJ1-1; D is perhaps TRBD1 (6 bases). In germline, CDR1 is SNHLY, CDR2 FYNNEI. V lost 4 bases to trimming and J lost 4 bases, with 10 bases between them. The CDR3 totals 13 residues. This chain's CDR3 is CASSAGAGTEAFF. DNA for the CDR3: TGTGCCAGCAGTGCAGGGGCCGGCACTGAAGCTTTCTTT.

This clonotype was detected a few times. This chain joins TRBV7-8 and TRBJ1-1; tentatively, D is TRBD1 (6 bases). The CDR3 is 16 residues long. V was pared by 4 bases and J by 1 base, with 16 bases between. Germline CDR1 is SGHVS and CDR2 is FQNEAQ. CDR3 protein: CASSSGVRGGNTEAFF. The CDR3 region has the DNA TGTGCCAGCAGCTCCGGCGTCAGGGGCGGGAACACTGAAGCTTTCTTT. Full variable domain (outside the CDR3, taken from reference TRBV7-8 and TRBJ1-1): GAGVSQSPRYKVAKRGQDVALRCDPISGHVSLFWYQQALGQGPEFLTYFQNEAQLDKSGLPSDRFFAERPEGSVSTLKIQRTQQEDSAVYLCASSSGVRGGNTEAFFGQGTRLTVV.

This clonotype occurred a few times. The V gene is TRBV28, the J gene TRBJ1-4; D is perhaps TRBD1 (5 bases). The CDR3 runs 14 residues. V gave up 7 bases and J gave up 5 bases, with 14 bases separating them. Germline-derived CDR1 and CDR2 are MDHEN and SYDVKM. DNA of the CDR3: TGTGCCAGCACTCGGGGACGCGGGAATGAAAAACTGTTTTTT. This gives the protein CASTRGRGNEKLFF.

This clonotype has only one observation. This sequence joins TRBV2 and TRBJ2-1; 13 bases map to TRBD2. Germline V gives CDR1 SNHLY, CDR2 FYNNEI. This CDR3 has 14 amino acids. The V gene end was trimmed by 9 bases and the J gene end by 6 bases; junction bases not matched to a gene: 5. This CDR3 is CARTGLAGRNEQFF. In DNA form, the CDR3 reads TGTGCCAGAACGGGACTAGCGGGACGCAATGAGCAGTTCTTC.

This clonotype was observed at least ten times. The J gene is TRBJ2-7, the V gene TRBV2; 13 bases are a match to TRBD2. The J segment lost 5 bases and the V segment lost 4 bases, leaving 2 bases of the junction unmatched. Germline V gives CDR1 SNHLY, CDR2 FYNNEI. CDR3 size: 14 residues. The CDR3 sequence is CASSGGLAGDEQYF. CDR3 nucleotides: TGTGCCAGCAGTGGAGGACTAGCGGGAGACGAGCAGTACTTC.

This clonotype was counted many times. This sequence joins TRBV6-1 and TRBJ1-3, with D unresolved. V lost 6 bases to trimming and J lost 8 bases, with 14 bases between them. This CDR3 spans 13 amino acids. Germline V gene lookup returns CDR1 MNHNS and CDR2 SASEGT. CDR3 in DNA: TGTGCCAGCAGGGAGACGCTTGGGCACACCATATATTTT. It yields the protein CASRETLGHTIYF.

This clonotype was observed at least ten times. The chain employs TRBV28 and TRBJ1-1; D is perhaps TRBD1 (5 bases). The CDR3 sequence is 18 residues long. The V end lost 5 bases, the J end lost 2 bases, and 24 bases lay between the germline ends. The germline V gene encodes CDR1 MDHEN and CDR2 SYDVKM. The CDR3 sequence is CASSPPAGNGWGNTEAFF. DNA of the CDR3: TGTGCCAGCAGTCCCCCGGCAGGGAATGGGTGGGGTAACACTGAAGCTTTCTTT.

This clonotype was seen repeatedly, ten times or more. This chain joins TRBV6-9 and TRBJ1-2; D remains ambiguous. CDR3 length: 12 amino acids. V was cut by 4 bases and J by 4 bases, with 7 bases left in between. Germline values: CDR1 MNHGY, CDR2 SVAAGI. CDR3 residues: CASSLTGYGYTF. The CDR3 nucleotides are TGTGCCAGCAGTTTGACGGGCTATGGCTACACCTTC.

The table lists this clonotype with a few counts. The rearrangement joins TRBV7-3 to TRBJ1-1; 7 bases map to TRBD1. There are 14 residues in the CDR3. V lost 6 bases to trimming and J lost 0 bases; unmatched junction nucleotides: 4. Germline V lookup: CDR1 SGHTA, CDR2 FQGTGA. The CDR3: CASRPDRVNTEAFF. In DNA form, the CDR3 reads TGTGCCAGCAGACCAGACAGGGTGAACACTGAAGCTTTCTTT.

The CDR3 protein is CAWRQGTEAFF. The CDR3 DNA is TGTGCCTGGCGTCAGGGCACTGAAGCTTTCTTT. The chain recombines TRBV30 with TRBJ1-1, with a possible D match to TRBD1 (5 bases). Germline V gene lookup returns CDR1 GTSNPN and CDR2 SVGIG (reference sequence). The CDR3 has 11 amino acids. V was trimmed by 5 bases and J by 4 bases, leaving 8 bases between them.

This clonotype was detected ten times or more. The chain uses TRBV27 and TRBJ2-7, with D unresolved. V was trimmed by 0 bases and J by 5 bases, leaving 8 bases between them. Per the germline V gene, CDR1 is MNHEY and CDR2 is SMNVEV (reference sequence). This CDR3 comprises 13 residues. The CDR3 nucleotides read TGTGCCAGCAGTTTATCGGCAGGTCACGAGCAGTACTTC. Protein: CASSLSAGHEQYF.

At least ten counts were recorded for this clonotype. The rearrangement links TRBV6-6 to TRBJ1-2; 8 bases line up with TRBD1. From germline, CDR1 is MNHNY and CDR2 SVGAGI (reference sequence). CDR3 length: 15 amino acids. V dropped 0 bases and J dropped 8; count of bases not matched to a gene: 8. The DNA for the CDR3 is TGTGCCAGCAGTTACTCGCGTTGGACAGGGAAGGGCTACACCTTC. It specifies CASSYSRWTGKGYTF.